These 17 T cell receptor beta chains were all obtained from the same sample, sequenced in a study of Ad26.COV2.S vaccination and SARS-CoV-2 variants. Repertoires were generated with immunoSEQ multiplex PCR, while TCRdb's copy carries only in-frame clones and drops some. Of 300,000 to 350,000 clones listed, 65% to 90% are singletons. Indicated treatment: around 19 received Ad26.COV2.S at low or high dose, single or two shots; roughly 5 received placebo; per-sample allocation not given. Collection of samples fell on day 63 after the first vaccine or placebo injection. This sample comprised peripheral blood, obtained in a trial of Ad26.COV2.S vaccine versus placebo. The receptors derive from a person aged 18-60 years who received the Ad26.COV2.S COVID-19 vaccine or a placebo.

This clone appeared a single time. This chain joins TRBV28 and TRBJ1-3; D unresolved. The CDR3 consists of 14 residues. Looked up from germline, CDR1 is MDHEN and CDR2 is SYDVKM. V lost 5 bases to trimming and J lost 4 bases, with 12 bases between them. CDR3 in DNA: TGTGCCAGCAGTCGGACGCCCGAAGGAAACACCATATATTTT. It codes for CASSRTPEGNTIYF.

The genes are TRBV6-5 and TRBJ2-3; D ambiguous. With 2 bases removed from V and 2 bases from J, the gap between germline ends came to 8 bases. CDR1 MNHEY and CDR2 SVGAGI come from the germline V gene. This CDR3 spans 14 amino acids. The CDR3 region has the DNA TGTGCCAGCAGTTACGACGGTTCCACAGATACGCAGTATTTT. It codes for CASSYDGSTDTQYF.

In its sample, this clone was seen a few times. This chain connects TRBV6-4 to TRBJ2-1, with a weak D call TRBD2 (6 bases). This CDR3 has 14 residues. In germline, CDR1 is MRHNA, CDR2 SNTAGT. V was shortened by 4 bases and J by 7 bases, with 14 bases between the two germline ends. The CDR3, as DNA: TGTGCCAGCAGTGCCCGGGACTCCCCTAATGAGCAGTTCTTC. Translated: CASSARDSPNEQFF.

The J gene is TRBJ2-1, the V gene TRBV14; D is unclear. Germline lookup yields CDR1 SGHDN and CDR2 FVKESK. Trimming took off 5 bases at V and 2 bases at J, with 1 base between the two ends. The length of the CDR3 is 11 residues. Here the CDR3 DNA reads TGTGCCAGCAGCGCCTACAATGAGCAGTTCTTC. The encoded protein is CASSAYNEQFF.

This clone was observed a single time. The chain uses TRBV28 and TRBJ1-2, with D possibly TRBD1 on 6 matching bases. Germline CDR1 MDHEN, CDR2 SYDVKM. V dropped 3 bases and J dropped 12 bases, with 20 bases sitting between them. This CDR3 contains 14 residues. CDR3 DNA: TGTGCCAGCAGTTTCCTAAAGGGTCGGGGGCCAGACACCTTC. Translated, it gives CASSFLKGRGPDTF.

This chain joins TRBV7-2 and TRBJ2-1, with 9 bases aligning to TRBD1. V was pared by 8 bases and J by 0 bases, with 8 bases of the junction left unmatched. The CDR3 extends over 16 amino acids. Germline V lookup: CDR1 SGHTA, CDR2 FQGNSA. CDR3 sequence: CASGRMGQGSYNEQFF. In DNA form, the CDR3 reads TGTGCCAGCGGAAGAATGGGACAGGGCTCCTACAATGAGCAGTTCTTC. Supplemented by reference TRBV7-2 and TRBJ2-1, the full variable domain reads GAGVSQSPSNKVTEKGKDVELRCDPISGHTALYWYRQSLGQGLEFLIYFQGNSAPDKSGLPSDRFSAERTGGSVSTLTIQRTQQEDSAVYLCASGRMGQGSYNEQFFGPGTRLTVL.

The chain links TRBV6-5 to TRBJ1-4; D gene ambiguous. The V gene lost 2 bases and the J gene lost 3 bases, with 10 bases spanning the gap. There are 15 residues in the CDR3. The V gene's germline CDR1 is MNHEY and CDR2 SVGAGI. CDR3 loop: CASSYPVTANEKLFF. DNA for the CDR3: TGTGCCAGCAGTTACCCAGTTACGGCTAATGAAAAACTGTTTTTT.

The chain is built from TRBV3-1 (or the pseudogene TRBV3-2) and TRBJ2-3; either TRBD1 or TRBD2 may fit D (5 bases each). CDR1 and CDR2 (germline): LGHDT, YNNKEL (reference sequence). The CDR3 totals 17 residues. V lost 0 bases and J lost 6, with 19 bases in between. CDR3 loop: CASSQDPRDPYSDTQYF. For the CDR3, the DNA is TGTGCCAGCAGCCAAGATCCAAGGGACCCCTATTCCGATACGCAGTATTTT.

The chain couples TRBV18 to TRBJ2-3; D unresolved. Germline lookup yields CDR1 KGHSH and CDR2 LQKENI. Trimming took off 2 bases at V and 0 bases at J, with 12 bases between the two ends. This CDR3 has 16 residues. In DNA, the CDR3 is TGTGCCAGCTCACCAAGGGCAGGCCAGAGCACAGATACGCAGTATTTT. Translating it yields CASSPRAGQSTDTQYF.

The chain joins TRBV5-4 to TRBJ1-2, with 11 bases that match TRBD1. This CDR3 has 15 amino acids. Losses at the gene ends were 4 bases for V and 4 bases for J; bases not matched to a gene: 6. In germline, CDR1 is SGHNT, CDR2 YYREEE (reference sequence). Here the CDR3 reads CASSLPGTGGYGYTF. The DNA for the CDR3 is TGTGCCAGCAGCCTCCCTGGGACAGGGGGCTATGGCTACACCTTC.

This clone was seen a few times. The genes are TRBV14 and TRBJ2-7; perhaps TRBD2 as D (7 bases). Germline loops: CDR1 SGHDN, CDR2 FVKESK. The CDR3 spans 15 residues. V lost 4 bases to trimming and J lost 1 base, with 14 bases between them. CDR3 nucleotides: TGTGCCAGCAGCCCCGGAGGGGGGGCGTCCTACGAGCAGTACTTC. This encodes CASSPGGGASYEQYF.

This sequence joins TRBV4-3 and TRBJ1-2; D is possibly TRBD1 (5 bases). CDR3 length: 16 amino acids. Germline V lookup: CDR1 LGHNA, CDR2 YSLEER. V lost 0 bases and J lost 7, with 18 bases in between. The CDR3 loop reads CASSQEGSAGMFGYTF. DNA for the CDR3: TGCGCCAGCAGCCAAGAGGGGTCGGCAGGGATGTTTGGCTACACCTTC.

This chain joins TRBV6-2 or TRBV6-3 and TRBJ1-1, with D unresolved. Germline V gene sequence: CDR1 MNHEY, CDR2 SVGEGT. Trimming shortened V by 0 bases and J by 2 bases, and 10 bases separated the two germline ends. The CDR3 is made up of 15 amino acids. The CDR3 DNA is TGTGCCAGCAGTTACTCACCGGCGGCAAACACTGAAGCTTTCTTT. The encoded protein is CASSYSPAANTEAFF.

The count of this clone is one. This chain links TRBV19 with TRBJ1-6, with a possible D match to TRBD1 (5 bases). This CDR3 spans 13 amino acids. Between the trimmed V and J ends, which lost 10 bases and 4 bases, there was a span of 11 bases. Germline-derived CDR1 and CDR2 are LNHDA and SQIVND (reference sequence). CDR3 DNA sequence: TGTGCCACCACCGACAGTTATAATTCACCCCTCCACTTT. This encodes CATTDSYNSPLHF.

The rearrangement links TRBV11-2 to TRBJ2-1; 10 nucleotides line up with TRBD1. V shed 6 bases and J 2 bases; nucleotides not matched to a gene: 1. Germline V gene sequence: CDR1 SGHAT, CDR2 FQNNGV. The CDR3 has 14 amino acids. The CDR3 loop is CASRGQGAYNEQFF. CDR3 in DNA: TGTGCCAGCAGAGGACAGGGGGCCTACAATGAGCAGTTCTTC. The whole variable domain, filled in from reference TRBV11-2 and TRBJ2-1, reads EAGVAQSPRYKIIEKRQSVAFWCNPISGHATLYWYQQILGQGPKLLIQFQNNGVVDDSQLPKDRFSAERLKGVDSTLKIQPAKLEDSAVYLCASRGQGAYNEQFFGPGTRLTVL.

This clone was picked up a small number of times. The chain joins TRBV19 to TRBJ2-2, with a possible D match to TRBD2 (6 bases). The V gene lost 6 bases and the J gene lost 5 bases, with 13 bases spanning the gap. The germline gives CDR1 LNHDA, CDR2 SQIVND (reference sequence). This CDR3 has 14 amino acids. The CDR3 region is CASSLLASTGELFF. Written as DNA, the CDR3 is TGTGCCAGTAGCCTTCTAGCGTCAACCGGGGAGCTGTTTTTT.

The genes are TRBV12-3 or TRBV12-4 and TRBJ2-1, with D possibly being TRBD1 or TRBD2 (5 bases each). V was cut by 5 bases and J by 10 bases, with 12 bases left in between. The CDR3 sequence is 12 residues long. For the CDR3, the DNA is TGTGCCAGCAGTGTGGGACGACAGGAGCAGTTCTTC. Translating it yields CASSVGRQEQFF.